The clone carrying this T cell receptor beta chain was recorded a few times. Its specificity is not known. This entry belongs to a study of shared clonotypes between healthy human individuals. Germline CDR1 and CDR2: SGHNT and YYREEE (reference sequence). The CDR3 runs to 13 residues. Trimming stripped 2 bases from V and 1 base from J, with 7 bases between. Only Caucasian adults living in Nashville, Tennessee made up the donor group. Study conclusions and caveats: The sampled material consisted only of blood, and tissue repertoires are likely to differ. Clonotype sharing among donors, it was expected, would be affected by sequencing depth.

The table came from immunoSEQ multiplex PCR; TCRdb's copy has only in-frame clones and leaves some out. This table holds about 480,000 clones, approximately 79% found once. Sequenced input: PBMCs. This TCR derives from a middle-aged woman in good health. Some clones in this sample may be carry-over from other donors' samples. The J gene is TRBJ2-7, the V gene TRBV5-4, with a weak D call TRBD2 (5 bases). CDR3 sequence reads: CASSFEGSYEQYF. CDR3 DNA: TGTGCCAGCAGCTTCGAGGGTTCCTACGAGCAGTACTTC.